These 5 T cell receptor beta chains came from one sample sequenced in a study of cytomegalovirus exposure and HLA in healthy donors. The PCR had 60 Vbeta and 13 Jbeta primers. Here immunoSEQ multiplex PCR was the method, and the copy in TCRdb shows in-frame clones only, minus some. The data contain 160,000 or so clones, 75% to 90% of them singletons. The specimen was PBMCs. Every receptor here comes from a woman in her late teens or twenties in good health and CMV-seronegative.

This sequence joins TRBV9 and TRBJ2-1; 10 positions match TRBD2. The CDR3 has 16 amino acids. Germline V gene data show CDR1 as SGDLS and CDR2 as YYNGEE. Unmatched junction bases numbered 6, after V lost 0 bases and J lost 6 bases. CDR3 residues: CASSVEAGGHLNEQFF. CDR3 sequence (DNA): TGTGCCAGCAGCGTAGAAGCGGGGGGGCATCTCAATGAGCAGTTCTTC.

This chain connects TRBV16 to TRBJ1-1; possibly TRBD1 for D (6 bases). The CDR3 runs 16 residues. Germline lookup yields CDR1 KGHSY and CDR2 FQNENV. V was cut by 6 bases and J by 3 bases, with 20 bases left in between. CDR3 DNA sequence: TGTGCCAGCAGAACGGGACACACCATAGGGGACACTGAAGCTTTCTTT. Translation: CASRTGHTIGDTEAFF.

This rearrangement joins TRBV2 to TRBJ2-2, with a possible D match to TRBD1 (5 bases). Germline lookup yields CDR1 SNHLY and CDR2 FYNNEI. Between the trimmed V and J ends, which lost 7 bases and 6 bases, there was a span of 15 bases. The CDR3 is made up of 14 amino acids. The CDR3 here is CASIGPGRSGELFF. The CDR3 coding sequence is TGTGCCAGCATAGGCCCAGGGCGGTCCGGGGAGCTGTTTTTT.

The rearrangement links TRBV6-5 to TRBJ1-2; D unresolved. CDR3 size: 14 residues. Looked up from germline, CDR1 is MNHEY and CDR2 is SVGAGI. V dropped 0 bases and J dropped 4 bases, with 9 bases sitting between them. As DNA, the CDR3 is TGTGCCAGCAGTTACTCAGAGGAGGGCTATGGCTACACCTTC. Translation gives CASSYSEEGYGYTF.

This chain joins TRBV7-9 and TRBJ1-3, with a possible D match to TRBD1 (6 bases). This CDR3 region has 15 residues. CDR1 and CDR2 (germline): SEHNR, FQNEAQ (reference sequence). Trimming removed 5 bases at V and 4 bases at J, with 15 bases between. This chain's CDR3 is CASSPLGASGNTIYF. The CDR3 DNA is TGTGCCAGCAGCCCCCTGGGGGCTTCGGGAAACACCATATATTTT. The full variable domain, with the rest looked up from reference TRBV7-9 and TRBJ1-3, is DTGVSQNPRHKITKRGQNVTFRCDPISEHNRLYWYRQTLGQGPEFLTYFQNEAQLEKSRLLSDRFSAERPKGSFSTLEIQRTEQGDSAMYLCASSPLGASGNTIYFGEGSWLTVV.